This TCR beta chain emerged from a study of Ad26.COV2.S vaccination and SARS-CoV-2 variants. The overall study: Intramuscular Ad26.COV2.S doses were given once or twice, 56 days apart.

The CDR3 covers 14 residues. Between the trimmed V and J ends, which lost 2 bases and 4 bases, there was a span of 12 bases. In germline, CDR1 is SGHKS, CDR2 YYEKEE (reference sequence). Study results and caveats: There was reportedly substantial breadth in spike-specific CD8+ and CD4+ T cell responses after vaccination.

About this clone: Its cognate antigen is unknown.

Profiled with immunoSEQ multiplex PCR; TCRdb holds only in-frame clones, not every one. The sample consists of fewer than 800,000 clones, 89% of them appearing once. The treatment here: around 19 received Ad26.COV2.S at low or high dose, single or two shots; about 5 received placebo; per-sample allocation not given. At day 63 after the first vaccine or placebo injection, samples were drawn. In Boston, an adult donor aged 18-55 years took part. Wuhan-strain spike was delivered by a replication-incompetent Ad26 vector. This clonotype was sampled from a person aged 18-65 years who received the Ad26.COV2.S COVID-19 vaccine or a placebo. The sequenced sample was peripheral blood, obtained in a trial of Ad26.COV2.S vaccine versus placebo. The chain is built from TRBV5-5 and TRBJ2-5, with D possibly being TRBD2 (6 bases). CDR3 sequence (DNA): TGTGCCAGCAGCTTTGGAGGGCCGCCAGAGACCCAGTACTTC. It is translated as CASSFGGPPETQYF.